The text below deals with one T cell receptor (beta chain). Per the original methods: Estimation of nucleated cell counts relied on the amplification of reference gene primers. Produced via immunoSEQ multiplex PCR; TCRdb's table is partial and in-frame only. V, J and clone size are those of that table, while D and trimming were read from the DNA. The repertoire has approximately 150,000 clones, 83% of them found once; the top ten carry about 2.1%. This entry is derived from a study of blood T cell repertoires in COVID-19. Study context: There were acute and convalescent COVID-19 samples, and they came from the United States, Italy and Spain. PBMCs, B-cell-depleted T cells, or T cells provided the cDNA or gDNA that made up the material.

Trimming pared 0 bases from V and 0 bases from J, leaving 12 bases between. This CDR3 is built from 17 residues. Per germline, CDR1 MNHEY and CDR2 SVGEGT. The sequenced sample was peripheral blood. The V and J genes are TRBV6-2 or TRBV6-3 and TRBJ1-5; unclear D gene. The TCR comes from a woman aged 80 or over with acute or convalescent COVID-19. CDR3: CASSYSLTDDSNQPQHF. The CDR3 coding sequence is TGTGCCAGCAGTTACTCGTTAACAGACGATAGCAATCAGCCCCAGCATTTT.